Listed here is a single T cell receptor beta chain. This entry comes from a study of blood T cell repertoires in COVID-19. Overall study: T cells, B-cell-depleted T cells, or PBMCs supplied cDNA or gDNA.

Between the trimmed V and J ends, which lost 8 bases and 3 bases, there was a span of 8 bases. Germline CDR1 SEHNR, CDR2 FQNEAQ (reference sequence). This CDR3 is 11 amino acids long. Data came from immunoSEQ multiplex PCR; TCRdb stores just in-frame clones and leaves some out. Of around 30,000 clones listed, 85% to 90% are singletons. This clonotype originated in a human donor in a cohort sampled during active COVID-19. The gene calls are TRBV7-9 and TRBJ2-7; a possible D gene is TRBD1 (5 bases). Material for sequencing was peripheral blood. CDR3 in DNA: TGTGCCAGCGGGCAGGGCTACGAGCAGTACTTC. It translates to CASGQGYEQYF. The full variable domain, completed using reference TRBV7-9 and TRBJ2-7, is DTGVSQNPRHKITKRGQNVTFRCDPISEHNRLYWYRQTLGQGPEFLTYFQNEAQLEKSRLLSDRFSAERPKGSFSTLEIQRTEQGDSAMYLCASGQGYEQYFGPGTRLTVT.